Presented here are 17 T cell receptor beta chains from one specimen sequenced in a study of blood T cell repertoires in COVID-19. Sequencing used immunoSEQ multiplex PCR; TCRdb keeps in-frame clones, though not all of them. The sample consists of some 300,000 clones, 75% to 90% of them appearing once. Sequencing was done on a sample of peripheral blood. The receptor set was obtained from a woman aged 45-59 years with COVID-19, enrolled during active disease.

The rearrangement links TRBV6-1 to TRBJ2-1, with 9 nucleotides matching TRBD1. The CDR3 spans 19 residues. V trimming: 1 base; J trimming: 12 bases; junction bases outside the gene matches: 22. Germline CDR1 is MNHNS and CDR2 is SASEGT. The CDR3 protein is CASSEVSPGTGISRERQFF. CDR3 in DNA: TGTGCCAGCAGTGAAGTTAGTCCCGGGACAGGGATTTCGCGGGAGAGGCAGTTCTTC.

The chain couples TRBV25-1 to TRBJ1-5; TRBD1 aligns across 10 bases. This CDR3 is 18 amino acids long. The germline V gene has CDR1 MGHDK and CDR2 SYGVNS. With V trimmed by 6 bases and J by 4 bases, 15 bases remained unmatched. In DNA form, the CDR3 reads TGTGCCAGCAGCCTCAAGGACAGGGGGAATGAGTGGAATCAGCCCCAGCATTTT. As protein: CASSLKDRGNEWNQPQHF.

The V and J genes are TRBV6-4 and TRBJ1-2; no definite D call. This CDR3 contains 14 residues. Germline CDR1 and CDR2: MRHNA and SNTAGT. Trimming took 0 bases from V and 6 from J, leaving 11 bases between them. The CDR3 region has the DNA TGTGCCAGCAGTGACTCGGAAGGGAGTCATGGCTACACCTTC. Its protein is CASSDSEGSHGYTF.

V usage is TRBV10-1 and J usage is TRBJ2-7; 9 bases agree with TRBD1. From germline, CDR1 is WNHNN and CDR2 SYGVQD (reference sequence). CDR3 size: 15 residues. V lost 5 bases and J lost 5; bases outside the gene matches: 10. CDR3 sequence: CASSHRGQGWNEQYF. In DNA, the CDR3 is TGCGCCAGCAGTCATCGAGGACAGGGGTGGAACGAGCAGTACTTC.

This chain links TRBV2 with TRBJ2-7; TRBD1 is a possible D gene (5 bases). This CDR3 is built from 17 residues. Per the germline V gene, CDR1 is SNHLY and CDR2 is FYNNEI. Trimming removed 4 bases at V and 0 bases at J, with 19 bases between. CDR3 residues: CASSVGWYDSYSYEQYF. The CDR3 DNA is TGTGCCAGCAGTGTAGGTTGGTATGACAGTTACTCCTACGAGCAGTACTTC.

The rearrangement joins TRBV6-5 to TRBJ1-1; D remains ambiguous. Germline V lookup: CDR1 MNHEY, CDR2 SVGAGI. The V end was cut by 4 bases, the J end by 9 bases, with 18 bases between. This CDR3 has 14 residues. The CDR3 spells CASSSTVALSQAFF. In DNA, the CDR3 is TGTGCCAGCAGTTCCACCGTTGCGCTAAGTCAAGCTTTCTTT.

V and J are TRBV9 and TRBJ1-4; D gene uncertain. The V gene lost 2 bases and the J gene lost 4 bases, with 9 bases spanning the gap. This CDR3 comprises 14 residues. The germline CDR1 and CDR2 sequences are SGDLS and YYNGEE. The CDR3 sequence is CASSVHSNNEKLFF. The CDR3 nucleotides read TGTGCCAGCAGCGTTCACAGTAATAATGAAAAACTGTTTTTT.

This chain joins TRBV4-1 and TRBJ2-5, with a possible D match to TRBD1 (5 bases). Germline V gives CDR1 MGHRA, CDR2 YSYEKL. The CDR3 consists of 16 residues. The V end was cut by 0 bases, the J end by 1 base, with 12 bases between. CDR3 loop: CASSQDPDTTQETQYF. The CDR3 DNA is TGCGCCAGCAGCCAAGATCCGGACACTACCCAAGAGACCCAGTACTTC.

This chain joins TRBV7-8 and TRBJ2-1; 12 nucleotides match TRBD2. CDR1 is SGHVS and CDR2 is FQNEAQ in the germline V gene. The CDR3 covers 18 residues. With 5 bases clipped from V and 6 bases from J, the junction kept 14 bases outside the gene matches. CDR3 nucleotides: TGTGCCAGCAGCCCGAGACTAGCGGGAGAGCGGAGAGGCAATGAGCAGTTCTTC. It codes for CASSPRLAGERRGNEQFF.

This rearrangement joins TRBV18 to TRBJ2-7, with 9 bases that match TRBD1. This CDR3 has 16 amino acids. With V trimmed by 4 bases and J by 6 bases, 13 bases remained unmatched. Germline V gene lookup returns CDR1 KGHSH and CDR2 LQKENI. The CDR3 region is CASSLMTGTGRVEQYF. The CDR3 DNA reads TGTGCCAGCTCACTCATGACCGGGACAGGGAGAGTCGAGCAGTACTTC.

The J gene is TRBJ1-2, the V gene TRBV18; TRBD1 matches 10 bases. The J segment lost 4 bases and the V segment lost 3 bases, leaving 5 bases of the junction unmatched. CDR3 length equals 15 residues. Germline-derived CDR1 and CDR2 are KGHSH and LQKENI. The CDR3 is CASSPGQGSIYGYTF. CDR3 nucleotide sequence: TGTGCCAGCTCACCGGGACAGGGGTCGATCTATGGCTACACCTTC.

This clone was seen only once. V gene TRBV7-9 combines with J gene TRBJ2-1, with 8 bases that match TRBD2. V dropped 5 bases and J dropped 2; count of bases not matched to a gene: 5. Germline values: CDR1 SEHNR, CDR2 FQNEAQ (reference sequence). The CDR3 contains 15 residues. The CDR3 DNA sequence: TGTGCCAGCAGCCCAGCGGGAGACCCCTACAATGAGCAGTTCTTC. It encodes CASSPAGDPYNEQFF. Full variable domain (rest looked up from reference TRBV7-9 and TRBJ2-1): DTGVSQNPRHKITKRGQNVTFRCDPISEHNRLYWYRQTLGQGPEFLTYFQNEAQLEKSRLLSDRFSAERPKGSFSTLEIQRTEQGDSAMYLCASSPAGDPYNEQFFGPGTRLTVL.

The chain couples TRBV7-8 to TRBJ1-1; 9 bases map to TRBD1. V was clipped by 1 base and J by 2 bases; unmatched bases: 5. From germline, CDR1 is SGHVS and CDR2 FQNEAQ. The CDR3 has 16 amino acids. The CDR3, as DNA: TGTGCCAGCAGCTTAGATGGGACAGGGAAAAACACTGAAGCTTTCTTT. Its translation is CASSLDGTGKNTEAFF.

V usage is TRBV24-1 and J usage is TRBJ2-3, with 9 positions matching TRBD1. The ends lost 4 bases at V and 0 bases at J; junction bases unmatched: 7. In germline, CDR1 is KGHDR, CDR2 SFDVKD. The CDR3 runs to 17 residues. In nucleotides, the CDR3 is TGTGCCACCAGTGACCAGGGGACAGGGCTAAGCACAGATACGCAGTATTTT. It codes for CATSDQGTGLSTDTQYF.

V and J are TRBV24-1 and TRBJ2-1; a weak D match, TRBD2 (6 bases). Germline V gene data show CDR1 as KGHDR and CDR2 as SFDVKD. V lost 3 bases and J lost 10, with 21 bases in between. The CDR3 loop spans 16 amino acids. Here the CDR3 DNA reads TGTGCCACCAGTGATGATTCAGGGAACTTAGCGGTCGAGCAGTTCTTC. Its translation: CATSDDSGNLAVEQFF.

The CDR3 loop reads CASSSGTGGSYEQYF. CDR3 DNA sequence: TGTGCCAGCAGCTCCGGGACAGGGGGCTCCTACGAGCAGTACTTC. The chain is built from TRBV7-7 and TRBJ2-7; 11 nucleotides align to TRBD1. CDR3 length: 15 residues. Germline loops: CDR1 SSHAT, CDR2 FNYEAQ (reference sequence). Trimming took 4 bases from V and 0 from J; bases not matched to a gene: 2.

The chain uses TRBV6-5 and TRBJ1-1; D might be TRBD1 (5 bases). The CDR3 runs 14 residues. The germline V gene encodes CDR1 MNHEY and CDR2 SVGAGI. The ends were cut back, 3 bases at V and 5 bases at J, with 13 bases in the middle. In nucleotides, the CDR3 is TGTGCCAGCAGTTATCGACAGTTGGTGACTGAAGCTTTCTTT. This sequence encodes CASSYRQLVTEAFF.